The clone carrying this TCR beta chain was detected a few times. The antigen remains unidentified. The data were obtained in a study of blood T cells in healthy people across ages. Primed by a sample-barcoded 5' primer and a J-beta primer mix, a second PCR proceeded for about 6 to 12 cycles. A single record per CDR3 protein comes from TCRdb applying MiXCR to the 5' RACE reads. Here the sample spans nearly 1 million distinct CDR3 sequences, 45% to 60% being singletons. J gave up 0 bases and V 7 bases, and 8 bases lay outside the gene matches. CDR3 length equals 15 residues. Findings and limits, study-wide: Researchers said unsorted PBMCs prevented a conclusive naive versus antigen-experienced comparison.

There were healthy Caucasian individuals from Russia, aged roughly 6 to 90, serving as donors. Every donor provided roughly 9.1 milliliters of peripheral blood. Per-sample PBMC isolation yielded at least 6 million cells. The sample was blood. The V gene is TRBV12-3 or TRBV12-4, the J gene TRBJ2-7; 8 bases match TRBD2. The origin of this receptor is a woman aged 60-75 years in good health. The CDR3 sequence is CASKRAGTSSYEQYF. The CDR3 DNA sequence: TGTGCCAGCAAAAGAGCCGGGACTAGCTCCTACGAGCAGTACTTC.